This entry lists 13 T cell receptor beta chains sequenced from one sample in a study of shared clonotypes between healthy human individuals (dated by TCRdb to the early 2020s). Libraries were built with the immunoSEQ multiplex PCR assay. The source is immuneACCESS, and TCRdb retained only in-frame sequences with V and J called. Part of the clones is not carried over; for the studies checked, unresolved V genes explain less than half of this, and the remainder is unexplained. This sample holds 2 million to 3 million clones; 93% were observed only once. The ten largest account for about 0.38% of the sample. The sequencing sample was made of naive CD4+ T cells from PBMCs. The cell subset or site tag for this specimen amounts to: CD45RA+ positively selected. These receptors originate from a man aged 18 to 29 in good health. Some clones in this sample may be carry-over from other donors' samples.

The rearrangement uses TRBV5-4 and TRBJ2-1, with D tentatively TRBD1 (7 bases). Germline assignment: CDR1 SGHNT and CDR2 YYREEE (reference sequence). Trimming shortened V by 2 bases and J by 0 bases, and 9 bases separated the two germline ends. The CDR3 runs to 15 residues. This CDR3 reads CASSFQGGSYNEQFF. The CDR3 nucleotides are TGTGCCAGCAGCTTCCAGGGGGGCTCCTACAATGAGCAGTTCTTC.

This clone was observed a single time. The rearrangement links TRBV19 to TRBJ2-1, with a possible D match to TRBD1 (5 bases). There are 15 residues in the CDR3. Germline CDR1 LNHDA, CDR2 SQIVND (reference sequence). V was cut by 3 bases and J by 7 bases, with 16 bases left in between. The CDR3 reads CASSMLPLGQNEQFF. Here the CDR3 DNA reads TGTGCCAGTAGTATGCTACCGCTGGGGCAGAATGAGCAGTTCTTC.

CDR3 residues: CASSAGLAGGNEQFF. CDR3 nucleotides: TGTGCCAGCAGCGCCGGACTAGCGGGAGGTAATGAGCAGTTCTTC. This chain uses TRBV9 with TRBJ2-1, with 14 positions matching TRBD2. Germline V lookup: CDR1 SGDLS, CDR2 YYNGEE. This CDR3 comprises 15 residues. Germline trimming cut 3 bases from V and 7 bases from J; bases unmatched to any gene: 3.

The J gene is TRBJ2-7, the V gene TRBV10-3; TRBD1 matches 9 bases. The CDR3 length is 12 residues. V trimming: 10 bases; J trimming: 5 bases; junction bases outside the gene matches: 6. CDR1 is ENHRY, CDR2 SYGVKD, per germline. The CDR3 DNA sequence: TGTGCCACCCGACAGGGGGGAGACGAGCAGTACTTC. Its translation: CATRQGGDEQYF.

V is TRBV4-1 and J is TRBJ2-1; 11 nucleotides agree with TRBD1. This CDR3 comprises 16 residues. The J segment lost 15 bases and the V segment lost 4 bases, leaving 17 bases of the junction unmatched. The germline gives CDR1 MGHRA, CDR2 YSYEKL. Here the CDR3 DNA reads TGCGCCAGCAGCCTCTTTGAGCGGACAGGGGGCCCTAAGGGGTTCTTC. Residues: CASSLFERTGGPKGFF.

The rearrangement joins TRBV7-2 to TRBJ2-6; D ambiguous. Germline-derived CDR1 and CDR2 are SGHTA and FQGNSA. With 1 base removed from V and 0 bases from J, the gap between germline ends came to 4 bases. This CDR3 is 15 amino acids long. DNA of the CDR3: TGTGCCAGCAGCTTAGGACACTCTGGGGCCAACGTCCTGACTTTC. Amino acids: CASSLGHSGANVLTF.

Note on this clone: The sample carries other DNA sequences with the same CDR3. This chain connects TRBV5-1 to TRBJ1-1; D is unclear. V gave up 0 bases and J gave up 5 bases, with 8 bases separating them. The CDR3 runs to 13 residues. Germline V gene sequence: CDR1 SGHRS, CDR2 YFSETQ. For the CDR3, the DNA is TGCGCCAGCAGCTTGGGGACCGATACTGAAGCTTTCTTT. It specifies CASSLGTDTEAFF.

V and J are TRBV7-9 and TRBJ2-5; D tentatively fits TRBD1 or TRBD2 (6 bases each). The CDR3 is 16 amino acids. Germline loops: CDR1 SEHNR, CDR2 FQNEAQ (reference sequence). V was shortened by 3 bases and J by 5 bases, with 19 bases between the two germline ends. The CDR3 protein is CASSFSRGPRFETQYF. The CDR3 bases are TGTGCCAGCAGCTTCTCTCGGGGGCCCCGGTTCGAGACCCAGTACTTC. The full variable domain, its missing parts supplied by reference TRBV7-9 and TRBJ2-5, is DTGVSQNPRHKITKRGQNVTFRCDPISEHNRLYWYRQTLGQGPEFLTYFQNEAQLEKSRLLSDRFSAERPKGSFSTLEIQRTEQGDSAMYLCASSFSRGPRFETQYFGPGTRLLVL.

The V and J genes are TRBV6-1 and TRBJ1-1; the D gene is possibly TRBD1 (6 bases). Looked up from germline, CDR1 is MNHNS and CDR2 is SASEGT. V was trimmed by 5 bases and J by 3 bases, leaving 13 bases between them. The CDR3 has 14 residues. The CDR3: CASSRQARDTEAFF. CDR3 in DNA: TGTGCCAGCAGTCGACAGGCAAGGGACACTGAAGCTTTCTTT.

The V call is TRBV6-1, the J call TRBJ2-7; TRBD1 aligns across 10 bases. Germline assignment: CDR1 MNHNS and CDR2 SASEGT. The CDR3 runs 15 residues. The J segment lost 3 bases and the V segment lost 6 bases, leaving 8 bases of the junction unmatched. The CDR3, as DNA: TGTGCCAGCAGGGAATTTCGGACAGGGGGCTACGAGCAGTACTTC. This encodes CASREFRTGGYEQYF.

This chain uses TRBV9 with TRBJ2-7; D tentatively fits TRBD1 or TRBD2 (5 bases each). Trimming shortened V by 0 bases and J by 3 bases, and 13 bases separated the two germline ends. CDR3 length: 15 residues. Germline CDR1 is SGDLS and CDR2 is YYNGEE. CDR3 sequence reads: CASSVAGTSYYEQYF. The CDR3 nucleotides read TGTGCCAGCAGCGTAGCCGGGACCTCCTACTACGAGCAGTACTTC.

The rearrangement joins TRBV5-1 to TRBJ2-7; 10 bases match TRBD2. The V gene end was trimmed by 2 bases and the J gene end by 4 bases; junction bases not matched to a gene: 9. Germline V gene data show CDR1 as SGHRS and CDR2 as YFSETQ. CDR3 length: 16 residues. The DNA of the CDR3 is TGCGCCAGCAGCTTTCGTGGCCCAGCGGGAGGGTACGAGCAGTACTTC. It yields the protein CASSFRGPAGGYEQYF.

This clone was found once. The V gene is TRBV11-3, the J gene TRBJ2-7; perhaps D is TRBD1 or TRBD2 (6 bases each). The germline CDR1 and CDR2 sequences are SGHNT and YENEEA. The CDR3 totals 14 residues. The V gene lost 4 bases and the J gene lost 0 bases, with 10 bases spanning the gap. The CDR3: CASSSGAGSYEQYF. CDR3 nucleotides: TGTGCCAGCAGCTCGGGGGCAGGCTCCTACGAGCAGTACTTC.